This is a list of T cell receptor beta chains from one sample in a study of blood T cell repertoires in COVID-19. Profiling relied on immunoSEQ multiplex PCR, and the TCRdb table lists in-frame clones only, not all of them. In the table there are approximately 150,000 clones, approximately 92% of which are singletons. Sequenced material: peripheral blood. These receptors were taken from a man between 18 and 35 years old with COVID-19, enrolled during active disease. CDR3s include the opening cysteine and the closing phenylalanine or tryptophan. The order of the fields is V gene, CDR3 length, J gene, CDR3 protein.

>TRBV9|16|TRBJ2-2
CASSVGVGGADRELFF
>TRBV9|15|TRBJ1-1
CASSVVHGGGTEAFF
>TRBV30|14|TRBJ1-5
CACEMTGSNQPQHF
>TRBV27|14|TRBJ2-1
CASSLAGGNNEQFF
>TRBV10-1|17|TRBJ2-6
CASRRDRPLTGANVLTF
>TRBV3-1/TRBV3-2|15|TRBJ1-2
CASSQDPRGNYGYTF
>TRBV7-3|13|TRBJ2-1
CASSSTGFDEQFF
>TRBV30|13|TRBJ1-5
CAWSPGGRQPQHF
>TRBV13|16|TRBJ1-4
CASSLLDRLTGEKLFF
>TRBV5-1|15|TRBJ1-2
CASSFFGQGAGGYTF
>TRBV14|16|TRBJ1-1
CASSRGTGGSRNVAFF
>TRBV4-2|16|TRBJ2-5
CASSQEYSGGQETQYF
>TRBV9|15|TRBJ2-1
CASSVESGMGGEQFF
>TRBV28|11|TRBJ1-6
CASSLHSPLHF
>TRBV28|15|TRBJ1-3
CASTYRDGAGNTIYF
>TRBV11-2|15|TRBJ2-1
CASSWGLADRHEQFF
>TRBV9|15|TRBJ2-1
CASSVEAGGDNEQFF
>TRBV7-2|18|TRBJ2-7
CASSLVDGSGFATYEQYF
>TRBV7-9|15|TRBJ2-1
CASSSGLAVPGEQFF
>TRBV2|16|TRBJ2-2
CASSPKSVLNTGELFF